This T cell receptor beta chain was retrieved from a study of early T cells in non-severe SARS-CoV-2 infection. Individual cDNA molecules each received unique molecular identifiers attached to them. A single record per CDR3 protein comes from TCRdb applying MiXCR to the 5' RACE reads. The sample has some 77,000 distinct CDR3 sequences; 5% are singletons. This clonotype came up many times. Its antigen is still unknown. The length of the CDR3 is 15 residues. Losses at the gene ends were 5 bases for V and 3 bases for J; bases not matched to a gene: 7. The study's findings and limits: Matching results from VDJdb favored anti-spike CD8 responses, leaving private and CD4 specificities undetected.

The sequencing here drew on whole blood, taken at baseline. V is TRBV12-3 or TRBV12-4 and J is TRBJ2-7; TRBD2 aligns across 10 bases. This TCR came from an adult who was a healthcare worker with PCR-confirmed SARS-CoV-2 infection or an uninfected control (not recorded which). CDR3: CASSPEGLAYYEQYF. For the CDR3, the DNA is TGTGCCAGCAGTCCAGAGGGACTAGCGTACTACGAGCAGTACTTC.